This TCR beta chain was captured in a study of blood T cell repertoires in COVID-19. Study-wide context: T cells, B-cell-depleted T cells, or PBMCs provided the cDNA or gDNA that served as material.

Germline CDR1 and CDR2: SGHDT and YYEEEE. The V and J ends lost 2 bases and 4 bases respectively, with 7 bases between them. CDR3 length equals 14 residues. Only in-frame clones appear in the TCRdb table, and some are missing; sequencing was by immunoSEQ multiplex PCR. Here the sample spans some 250,000 clones, around 80% being singletons. Participant age was about 18 to 100 years, and participants resided in fewer than 30 US areas. The V gene is TRBV5-6, the J gene TRBJ1-6; a possible D gene is TRBD1 (6 bases). The receptor comes from a man between 35 and 55 years old who had recovered from COVID-19. The sequenced material came from PBMCs or T cells enriched from blood (not recorded which). The CDR3 sequence: CASSLQGYNSPLHF. CDR3 in DNA: TGTGCCAGCAGCTTACAGGGTTATAATTCACCCCTCCACTTT.